The rows below give T cell receptor beta chains drawn from one sample of a study of blood T cell repertoires in COVID-19. Sequencing was performed with immunoSEQ multiplex PCR; in TCRdb, only in-frame clones are kept and a portion is missing. The table shows some 110,000 clones, with roughly 88% occurring only once. Sequencing was done on a sample of peripheral blood. The origin of the receptors is an older woman with acute or convalescent COVID-19. Both conserved end residues are part of each CDR3. A D gene is named only where the DNA matches it firmly. Size is stated for part of the rows, as once, few or many counts, or as a class when the clone is expanded.

CDR3 DNA	CDR3 protein	clone size	V gene	J gene	D gene
TGTGCCAGCAGTGAAGGAGGGAGGGGCTATGGCTACACCTTC	CASSEGGRGYGYTF	once	TRBV2	TRBJ1-2	NA
TGTGCCAGCAGCCAGACTAGCGGGGAGTACGAGCAGTACTTC	CASSQTSGEYEQYF	NA	TRBV3-1/TRBV3-2	TRBJ2-7	TRBD2
TGTGCCAGCACCCCTGGCGGTTATGGCTACACCTTC	CASTPGGYGYTF	NA	TRBV7-9	TRBJ1-2	NA
TGTGCCAGCCGTACCCAGACTTACACTGAAGCTTTCTTT	CASRTQTYTEAFF	NA	TRBV28	TRBJ1-1	NA
TGTGCCAGCAGTTTTCAGTCGACAGGGAGACTGTTTTTT	CASSFQSTGRLFF	NA	TRBV6-2/TRBV6-3	TRBJ1-4	TRBD1
TGCGCCAGCAGCTTGGGGCAGAATAACTATGGCTACACCTTC	CASSLGQNNYGYTF	NA	TRBV5-1	TRBJ1-2	NA
TGTGCCAGCAGCCTAGACAGGTACAATGAGCAGTTCTTC	CASSLDRYNEQFF	NA	TRBV12-3/TRBV12-4	TRBJ2-1	NA
TGTGCCAGTATTCCTGGGCAGGCTAATGAAAAACTGTTTTTT	CASIPGQANEKLFF	NA	TRBV7-9	TRBJ1-4	NA
TGTGCCAGCAGCTTGGGACAGGGGGCGTGGAATGAGCAGTTCTTC	CASSLGQGAWNEQFF	NA	TRBV5-5	TRBJ2-1	TRBD1
TGTGCCACCAGTCCGGGCGGGTTGGGCACAGATACGCAGTATTTT	CATSPGGLGTDTQYF	few	TRBV24-1	TRBJ2-3	NA
TGTGCCAGCCGAATCACCGGGGGGCGTGAGTATGGCTACACCTTC	CASRITGGREYGYTF	NA	TRBV6-5	TRBJ1-2	NA
TGTGCCAGCAGCGTAGACCAGGGGAACACTGAAGCTTTCTTT	CASSVDQGNTEAFF	once	TRBV9	TRBJ1-1	NA
TGTGCCAGCAGCTCAGGGGGACAGGGTAATCAGCCCCAGCATTTT	CASSSGGQGNQPQHF	NA	TRBV11-3	TRBJ1-5	TRBD1
TGTGCCACCAGCAGAGGAAGGGGGGAAAAACTGTTTTTT	CATSRGRGEKLFF	NA	TRBV15	TRBJ1-4	NA
TGTGCCAGCAGTTACGGGGACAGTAATGAAAAACTGTTTTTT	CASSYGDSNEKLFF	NA	TRBV6-6	TRBJ1-4	TRBD1
TGCGCCAGCAGCACGACAGGGGGTGATGAAAAACTGTTTTTT	CASSTTGGDEKLFF	NA	TRBV5-1	TRBJ1-4	TRBD1
TGTGCCAGCAGTTATAATACGAACACCGGGGAGCTGTTTTTT	CASSYNTNTGELFF	NA	TRBV6-5	TRBJ2-2	NA
TGTGCCAGCAGCCGGACAGGGAGTGGGGCCTACGAGCAGTACTTC	CASSRTGSGAYEQYF	NA	TRBV7-8	TRBJ2-7	TRBD1
TGCGCCAGCAGCTTGGACAGGGGGCCTGGCGGGGAGCTGTTTTTT	CASSLDRGPGGELFF	NA	TRBV5-1	TRBJ2-2	TRBD1
TGTGCCATCAGTGCCAGGGATGGTGACAATGAGCAGTTCTTC	CAISARDGDNEQFF	NA	TRBV10-3	TRBJ2-1	NA
TGTGCCAGCAGCTTAGACACAGGGGGCCGGGAGACCCAGTACTTC	CASSLDTGGRETQYF	NA	TRBV11-2	TRBJ2-5	TRBD1
TGTGCCAGCAGCTCCGGACTAGCGGGAGGGGGTCAGTTCTTC	CASSSGLAGGGQFF	once	TRBV7-3	TRBJ2-1	TRBD2
TGTGCCAGCAGTCCACTCTCGGAGGGGACCATATATTTT	CASSPLSEGTIYF	NA	TRBV12-3/TRBV12-4	TRBJ1-3	NA
TGTGCCAGCAGCACGATCACAGGGGCCGTAAGGGTTAACACTGAAGCTTTCTTT	CASSTITGAVRVNTEAFF	few	TRBV5-6	TRBJ1-1	TRBD1
TGTGCCAGCAGCGTAGTTTCTACAGGGGCAAGCGCCGGGGAGCTGTTTTTT	CASSVVSTGASAGELFF	NA	TRBV9	TRBJ2-2	TRBD1
TGTGCCAGCAGCCAAGGGACCGGACAGGGGGCAGGCAATTCACCCCTCCACTTT	CASSQGTGQGAGNSPLHF	NA	TRBV4-2	TRBJ1-6	TRBD1
TGTGCCAGCAGGGGGGGAGGGGAAAACAACGTCCTGACTTTC	CASRGGGENNVLTF	NA	TRBV28	TRBJ2-6	TRBD2
TGTGCCATCAGTCAAAGTAGCGGTAATGAGCAGTTCTTC	CAISQSSGNEQFF	NA	TRBV10-3	TRBJ2-1	NA
TGCGCCAGCAGCTCAGCGGGAGGTCCCTACGAGCAGTACTTC	CASSSAGGPYEQYF	NA	TRBV5-1	TRBJ2-7	TRBD2
TGTGCCAGCAGTGACGCGGCAGATAATCAGCCCCAGCATTTT	CASSDAADNQPQHF	NA	TRBV2	TRBJ1-5	NA
TGTGCCAGTAGTCCGTCGGGGATGGGCACTGAAGCTTTCTTT	CASSPSGMGTEAFF	NA	TRBV19	TRBJ1-1	NA
TGTGCCTGGAGTGTACGAGGGATCACCCAGGCCCAGTACTTC	CAWSVRGITQAQYF	NA	TRBV30	TRBJ2-5	NA
TGTGCCAGCAGCTTGTGGAGCGCTTTGAACACTGAAGCTTTCTTT	CASSLWSALNTEAFF	NA	TRBV7-2	TRBJ1-1	NA
TGTGCCAGCAGCTTGGAGACAAGTTCCGGAAAACTGTTTTTT	CASSLETSSGKLFF	NA	TRBV5-8	TRBJ1-4	NA
TGTGCCAGCTCGACCGGGGGACTCACCTATACCGGGGAGCTGTTTTTT	CASSTGGLTYTGELFF	few	TRBV11-3	TRBJ2-2	NA
TGTGCCAGTAGTATGTCAATCAGGGGCTCTGGAAACACCATATATTTT	CASSMSIRGSGNTIYF	NA	TRBV19	TRBJ1-3	NA
TGTGCCAGCAGCTCTCCGGGACAGGGTGAAAAACTGTTTTTT	CASSSPGQGEKLFF	NA	TRBV9	TRBJ1-4	TRBD1
TGTGCCAGCAGGAAGCGGGAGAATCACGAGCAGTACTTC	CASRKRENHEQYF	NA	TRBV6-5	TRBJ2-7	TRBD2
TGTGCCAGCAGCTCGCTAGCGGGAGGGGACAATGAGCAGTTCTTC	CASSSLAGGDNEQFF	NA	TRBV7-8	TRBJ2-1	TRBD2
TGTGCCAGCAGCCCCCAGGAAGATTTGGTAGATACGCAGTATTTT	CASSPQEDLVDTQYF	NA	TRBV2	TRBJ2-3	NA
TGTGCCAGCAGTTACAGGGGGCTGGGGACTGAAGCTTTCTTT	CASSYRGLGTEAFF	NA	TRBV5-4	TRBJ1-1	TRBD1
TGTGCCAGCAGCTCCCGACAGGGGCCCTACGAGCAGTACTTC	CASSSRQGPYEQYF	NA	TRBV7-8	TRBJ2-7	TRBD1
TGTGCCACCCAGCCGGGAGGCCTTGCCACTGAAGCTTTCTTT	CATQPGGLATEAFF	NA	TRBV6-6	TRBJ1-1	NA
TGTGCCAGCAGTTTAAATGTAGGGGCTGAGAAGGAGACCCAGTACTTC	CASSLNVGAEKETQYF	NA	TRBV28	TRBJ2-5	NA
TGTGCCAGTAGTATAGGCGGGGCGAACACCGGGGAGCTGTTTTTT	CASSIGGANTGELFF	once	TRBV19	TRBJ2-2	NA
TGTGCCAGCAGCTTTCGGGCAGGGGAATACGAGCAGTACTTC	CASSFRAGEYEQYF	few	TRBV7-4	TRBJ2-7	NA
TGCGCCAGTTCGGACAGAGCCTACAATGAGCAGTTCTTC	CASSDRAYNEQFF	NA	TRBV10-1	TRBJ2-1	NA